A single T cell receptor beta chain is shown here with its context. Some clones are missing from TCRdb's copy, which holds only in-frame ones; the method was immunoSEQ multiplex PCR. The sample has about 57,000 clones; approximately 90% are singletons. This specimen belongs to a study of T cell changes during pregnancy in multiple sclerosis. Trimming cost V 5 bases and J 4 bases, with 14 bases left between them. Germline values: CDR1 SGHVS, CDR2 FQNEAQ. CDR3 size: 14 residues. The rearrangement joins TRBV7-8 to TRBJ1-2, with D hard to call. The source is a female donor in good health, enrolled as a control in a pregnancy study. The sequencing used peripheral blood, collected after pregnancy. CDR3: CASSLGLEGYGYTF. DNA for the CDR3: TGTGCCAGCAGCCTGGGGTTAGAGGGCTATGGCTACACCTTC.